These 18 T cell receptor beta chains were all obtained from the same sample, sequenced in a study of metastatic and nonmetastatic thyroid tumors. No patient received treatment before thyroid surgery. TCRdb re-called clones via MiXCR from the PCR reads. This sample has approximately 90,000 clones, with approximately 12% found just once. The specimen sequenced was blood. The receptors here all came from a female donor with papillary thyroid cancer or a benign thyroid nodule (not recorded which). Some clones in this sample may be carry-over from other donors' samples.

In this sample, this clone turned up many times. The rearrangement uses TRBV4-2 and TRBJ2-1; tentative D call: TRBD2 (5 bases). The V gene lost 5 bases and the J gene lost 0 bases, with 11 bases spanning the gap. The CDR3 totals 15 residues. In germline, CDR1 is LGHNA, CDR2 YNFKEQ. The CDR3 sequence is CASSEGHSSYNEQFF. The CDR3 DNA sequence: TGTGCCAGCAGCGAGGGCCATTCCTCCTACAATGAGCAGTTCTTC.

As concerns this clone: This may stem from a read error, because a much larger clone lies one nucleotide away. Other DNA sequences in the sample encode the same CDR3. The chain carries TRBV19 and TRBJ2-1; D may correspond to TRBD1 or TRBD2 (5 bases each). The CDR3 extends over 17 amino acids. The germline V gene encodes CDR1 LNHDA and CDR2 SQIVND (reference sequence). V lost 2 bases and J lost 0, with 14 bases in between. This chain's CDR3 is CASSILRDGTSYNEQFF. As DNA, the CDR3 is TGTGCCAGTAGTATACTCCGGGACGGGACCTCCTACAATGAGCAGTTCTTC.

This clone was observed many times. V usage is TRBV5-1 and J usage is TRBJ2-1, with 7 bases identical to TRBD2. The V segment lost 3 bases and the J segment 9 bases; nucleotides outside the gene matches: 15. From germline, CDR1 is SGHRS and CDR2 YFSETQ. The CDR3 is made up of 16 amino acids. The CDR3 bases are TGCGCCAGCAGCTCAGGGCACGGCGGGAGTTCGGGTGAGCAGTTCTTC. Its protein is CASSSGHGGSSGEQFF.

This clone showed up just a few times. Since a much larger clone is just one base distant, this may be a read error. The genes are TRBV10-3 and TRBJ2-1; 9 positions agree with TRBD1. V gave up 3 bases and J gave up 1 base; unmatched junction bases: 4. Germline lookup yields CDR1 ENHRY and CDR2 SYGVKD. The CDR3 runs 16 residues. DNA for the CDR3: TGTGCCATCAGTGAACAAGGGACAGGGTCCTACAATGAGCAGTTCTTC. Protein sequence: CAISEQGTGSYNEQFF.

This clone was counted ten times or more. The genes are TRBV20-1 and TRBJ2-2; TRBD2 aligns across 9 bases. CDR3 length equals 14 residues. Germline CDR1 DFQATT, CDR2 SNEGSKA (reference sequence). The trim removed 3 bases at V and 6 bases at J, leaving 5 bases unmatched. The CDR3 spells CSARGGRAAGELFF. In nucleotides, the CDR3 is TGCAGTGCTAGGGGCGGGAGGGCCGCCGGGGAGCTGTTTTTT.

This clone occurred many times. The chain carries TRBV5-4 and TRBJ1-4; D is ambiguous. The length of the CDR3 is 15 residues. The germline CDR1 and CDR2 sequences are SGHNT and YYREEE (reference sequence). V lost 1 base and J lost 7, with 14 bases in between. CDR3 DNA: TGTGCCAGCAGCTTGCTTCCCTCGTCCAGTGAAAAACTGTTTTTT. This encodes CASSLLPSSSEKLFF. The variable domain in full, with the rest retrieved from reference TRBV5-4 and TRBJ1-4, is ETGVTQSPTHLIKTRGQQVTLRCSSQSGHNTVSWYQQALGQGPQFIFQYYREEENGRGNFPPRFSGLQFPNYSSELNVNALELDDSALYLCASSLLPSSSEKLFFGSGTQLSVL.

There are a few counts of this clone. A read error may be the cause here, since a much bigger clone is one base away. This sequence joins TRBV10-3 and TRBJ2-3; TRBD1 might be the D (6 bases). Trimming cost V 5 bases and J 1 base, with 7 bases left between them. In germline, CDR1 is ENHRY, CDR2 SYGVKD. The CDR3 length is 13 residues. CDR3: CAISQGCTDTQYF. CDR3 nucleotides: TGTGCCATCAGTCAGGGGTGCACAGATACGCAGTATTTT.

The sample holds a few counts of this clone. The CDR3 DNA reads as TGTGCCAGCAGCTTGGCCAGGTCTGAGATTCCCTACGAGCAGTACTTC. It yields the protein CASSLARSEIPYEQYF. The chain links TRBV5-6 to TRBJ2-7; D remains unclear. CDR1 is SGHDT and CDR2 is YYEEEE in the germline V gene. The ends were cut back, 0 bases at V and 2 bases at J, with 15 bases in the middle. This CDR3 is built from 16 residues.

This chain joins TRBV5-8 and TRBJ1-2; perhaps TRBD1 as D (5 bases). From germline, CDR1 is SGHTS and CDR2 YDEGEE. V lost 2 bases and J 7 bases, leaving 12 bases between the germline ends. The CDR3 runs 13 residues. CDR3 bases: TGTGCCAGCAGCTTAGCAGGGACTGGTGGCTACACCTTC. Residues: CASSLAGTGGYTF.

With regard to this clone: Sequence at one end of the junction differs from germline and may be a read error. The CDR3 loop is CSSSFSSGSWETQYF. In nucleotides, the CDR3 is TGCTCCAGCAGCTTTAGTAGCGGGAGTTGGGAGACCCAGTACTTC. The V gene is TRBV5-1, the J gene TRBJ2-5; 9 bases align to TRBD2. Per germline, CDR1 SGHRS and CDR2 YFSETQ. CDR3 length: 15 amino acids.

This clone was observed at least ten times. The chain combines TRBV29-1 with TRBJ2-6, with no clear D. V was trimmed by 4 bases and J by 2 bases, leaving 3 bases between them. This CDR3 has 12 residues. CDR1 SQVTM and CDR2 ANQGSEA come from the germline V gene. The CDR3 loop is CSVATGANVLTF. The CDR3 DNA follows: TGCAGCGTTGCGACTGGGGCCAACGTCCTGACTTTC.

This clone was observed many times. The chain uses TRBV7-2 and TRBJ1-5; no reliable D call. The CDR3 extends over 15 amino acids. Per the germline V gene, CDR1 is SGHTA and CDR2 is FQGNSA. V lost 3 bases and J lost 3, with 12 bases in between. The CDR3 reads CASSLTNTANQPQHF. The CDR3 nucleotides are TGTGCCAGCAGCTTGACAAACACGGCCAATCAGCCCCAGCATTTT. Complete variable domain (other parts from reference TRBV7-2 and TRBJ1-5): GAGVSQSPSNKVTEKGKDVELRCDPISGHTALYWYRQSLGQGLEFLIYFQGNSAPDKSGLPSDRFSAERTGGSVSTLTIQRTQQEDSAVYLCASSLTNTANQPQHFGDGTRLSIL.

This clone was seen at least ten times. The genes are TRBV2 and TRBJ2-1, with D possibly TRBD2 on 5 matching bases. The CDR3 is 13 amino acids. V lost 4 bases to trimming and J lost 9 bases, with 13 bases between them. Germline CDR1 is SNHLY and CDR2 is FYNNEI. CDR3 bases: TGTGCCAGCAGTGGTCTGGATGGGAGTGAGCAGTTCTTC. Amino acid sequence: CASSGLDGSEQFF.

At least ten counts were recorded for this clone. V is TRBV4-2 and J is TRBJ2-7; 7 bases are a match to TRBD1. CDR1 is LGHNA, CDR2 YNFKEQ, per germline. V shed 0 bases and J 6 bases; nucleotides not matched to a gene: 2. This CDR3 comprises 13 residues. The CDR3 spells CASSQDRQGEQYF. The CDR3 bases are TGTGCCAGCAGCCAAGATAGACAGGGCGAGCAGTACTTC.

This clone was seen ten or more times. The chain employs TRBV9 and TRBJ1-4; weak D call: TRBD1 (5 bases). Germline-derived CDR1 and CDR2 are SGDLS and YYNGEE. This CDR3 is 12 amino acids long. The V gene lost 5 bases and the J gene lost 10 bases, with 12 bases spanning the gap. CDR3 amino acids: CASSPAGGKLFF. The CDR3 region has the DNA TGTGCCAGCAGTCCGGCCGGGGGAAAACTGTTTTTT.

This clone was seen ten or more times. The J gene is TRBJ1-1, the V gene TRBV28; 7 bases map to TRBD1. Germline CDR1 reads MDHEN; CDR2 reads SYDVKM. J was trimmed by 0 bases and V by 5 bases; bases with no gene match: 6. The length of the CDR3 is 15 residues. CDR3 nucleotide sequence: TGTGCCAGCAGTCCAGCCACAGGGGTGAACACTGAAGCTTTCTTT. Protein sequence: CASSPATGVNTEAFF.

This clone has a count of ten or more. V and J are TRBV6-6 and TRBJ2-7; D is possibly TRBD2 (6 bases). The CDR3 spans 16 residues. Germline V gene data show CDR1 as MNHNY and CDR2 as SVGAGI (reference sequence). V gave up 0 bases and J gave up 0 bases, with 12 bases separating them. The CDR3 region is CASSYSRRVSSYEQYF. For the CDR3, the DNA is TGTGCCAGCAGTTACTCGAGGAGGGTGAGCTCCTACGAGCAGTACTTC.

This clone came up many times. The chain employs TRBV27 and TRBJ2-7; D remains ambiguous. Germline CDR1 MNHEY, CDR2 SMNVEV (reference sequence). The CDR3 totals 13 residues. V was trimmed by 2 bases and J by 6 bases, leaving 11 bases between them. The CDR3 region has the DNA TGTGCCAGCAGTTTAGGGCGGTTCGGCGAGCAGTACTTC. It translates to CASSLGRFGEQYF.